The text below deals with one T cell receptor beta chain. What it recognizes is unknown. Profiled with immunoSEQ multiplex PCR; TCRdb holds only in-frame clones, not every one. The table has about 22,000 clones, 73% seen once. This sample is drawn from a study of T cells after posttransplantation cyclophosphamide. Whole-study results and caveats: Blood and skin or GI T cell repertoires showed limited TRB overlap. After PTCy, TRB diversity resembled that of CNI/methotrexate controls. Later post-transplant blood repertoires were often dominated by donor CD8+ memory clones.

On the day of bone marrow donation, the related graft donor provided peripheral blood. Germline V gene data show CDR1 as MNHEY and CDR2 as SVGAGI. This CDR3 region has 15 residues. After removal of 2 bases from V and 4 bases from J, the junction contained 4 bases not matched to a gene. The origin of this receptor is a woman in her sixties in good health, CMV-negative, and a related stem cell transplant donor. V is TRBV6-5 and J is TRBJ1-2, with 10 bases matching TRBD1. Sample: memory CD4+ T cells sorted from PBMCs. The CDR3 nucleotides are TGTGCCAGCAGTTACACCGGACAGGGGGGCTATGGCTACACCTTC. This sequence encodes CASSYTGQGGYGYTF.